What follows are 7 T cell receptor beta chains derived from one specimen sequenced in a study of CXCR3-negative and CXCR3-positive naive CD8 T cells. UMI-tagged TRB cDNA libraries were built via 5' RACE. TCRdb reprocessed the 5' RACE reads and keeps a single row for each CDR3 protein, giving no DNA. Reported are around 26,000 distinct CDR3 sequences; the ten largest clones contain about 2.6%. Sequencing was carried out using naive CXCR3- CD8+ T cells from blood. The subset was: CD45RO-CCR7+CD27+CD95- naive CD8+ T cells lacking CXCR3 (TNR3-). The receptor set was obtained from a human donor in good health. Some clones in this sample may be carry-over from other donors' samples.

This chain's CDR3 is CASSLAGQGVLYEQYF. The chain links TRBV13 to TRBJ2-7; the D gene TCRdb calls, TRBD1, cannot be checked with no DNA. Germline loops: CDR1 PRHDT, CDR2 FYEKMQ (reference sequence). This CDR3 has 16 residues.

The chain recombines TRBV9 with TRBJ2-1; TCRdb's D call, TRBD1, is unchecked because there is no DNA. The CDR3 consists of 13 residues. CDR1 and CDR2 from the germline V gene are SGDLS and YYNGEE. CDR3 amino acids: CASSDTGSNEQFF.

The chain combines TRBV19 with TRBJ2-1; no DNA is available, so the TRBD1 call from TCRdb remains unchecked. From germline, CDR1 is LNHDA and CDR2 SQIVND (reference sequence). The CDR3 loop spans 15 amino acids. The chain's CDR3 is CASSIDPQGGLEQFF.

The rearrangement links TRBV2 to TRBJ2-4; TCRdb indicates TRBD2, and absent DNA this call remains unverified. This CDR3 is 17 amino acids long. The germline CDR1 and CDR2 sequences are SNHLY and FYNNEI. The CDR3 protein is CASSSRGGGAGKNIQYF.

CDR3 residues: CSVEARGLQNTEAFF. The V gene is TRBV29-1, the J gene TRBJ1-1. The length of the CDR3 is 15 residues. CDR1 and CDR2 from the germline V gene are SQVTM and ANQGSEA.

V is TRBV28 and J is TRBJ2-5; TCRdb reports TRBD1, a call that lacks DNA to check it against. Per germline, CDR1 MDHEN and CDR2 SYDVKM. The CDR3 consists of 16 residues. CDR3 in amino acids: CASSFSSGTWGETQYF.

The CDR3 reads CATRGTGPGGVYEQYF. V is TRBV19 and J is TRBJ2-7; TCRdb lists TRBD1, though no DNA is available to test this call. Looked up from germline, CDR1 is LNHDA and CDR2 is SQIVND (reference sequence). CDR3 size: 16 residues.